This T cell receptor (beta chain) was captured by sequencing in a study of patients and donors after allogeneic stem cell transplantation (dated by TCRdb to the early 2020s). This clonotype has a count of ten or more. The clone's antigen remains unknown. Per-base quality was not reported, and no clone a single base away is much larger than it. The method was RT-PCR. Sequenced on a NextSeq 550. TCRdb reran the public reads through fastp at Q25 and MiXCR, keeping productive beta chains. Rows matching on CDR3 protein sequence are summarized as one entry with the most common DNA and genes. The sample includes some 880,000 distinct CDR3 sequences, with roughly 18% observed a single time. Of the sample, 6% falls within the top ten clones. The germline V gene supplies CDR1 SGHDT and CDR2 YYEEEE. From the cysteine through the phenylalanine, the CDR3 covers 16 amino acids. Only the CDR3 DNA is retained, 48 bases long and in frame from the first base. Cut back by 1 base and 1 base, the V and J ends lie 9 bases apart.

Rearrangement joined TRBV5-6 to TRBJ2-6; the D segment is perhaps TRBD1 or TRBD2, each sharing 5 matched bases. The specimen was blood, either unsorted or a sorted T cell fraction (not recorded which). This clonotype originated in a human donor who was either an allogeneic HSCT recipient or a stem cell or donor lymphocyte infusion donor (not recorded which). It is not recorded whose cells these are; they may come from a transplant donor. At the DNA level, the sequence is TGTGCCAGCAGCTTGTGGGGGTTTTCTGGGGCCAACGTCCTGACTTTC. Its coded protein is CASSLWGFSGANVLTF.